Described below is a single T cell receptor beta chain sequence and its context. The data were obtained in a study of blood T cell repertoires in COVID-19. Sequencing was performed with immunoSEQ multiplex PCR; in TCRdb, only in-frame clones are kept and a portion is missing. The table records over 200,000 clones, more than 80% of them present only once. This CDR3 has 16 amino acids. After removal of 7 bases from V and 8 bases from J, the junction contained 11 bases not matched to a gene. Germline loops: CDR1 SGDLS, CDR2 YYNGEE. V and J are TRBV9 and TRBJ2-1; 14 nucleotides agree with TRBD2. The source is a man aged 25-45 years with COVID-19, enrolled during active disease. Sequencing was performed on peripheral blood. In nucleotides, the CDR3 is TGTGCCAGCGGGTGGGTTGGGACTAGCGGGAGAGATGAGCAGTTCTTC. Amino acid sequence: CASGWVGTSGRDEQFF.